The present T cell receptor beta chain was sequenced within a study of patients and donors after allogeneic stem cell transplantation. Trimming took off 7 bases at V and 0 bases at J, with 12 bases between the two ends. The germline V gene has CDR1 MGHDK and CDR2 SYGVNS. The CDR3 totals 15 residues. MiXCR was run by TCRdb on the RT-PCR reads, yielding one entry per CDR3 protein. The table shows under 200,000 distinct CDR3 sequences, with 24% occurring only once. This clonotype was recorded many times. This TCR derives from a human donor who was either an allogeneic HSCT recipient or a stem cell or donor lymphocyte infusion donor (not recorded which). It is not recorded whose cells these are; they may come from a transplant donor. The sequenced sample consisted of blood, either unsorted or a sorted T cell fraction (not recorded which). The V call is TRBV25-1, the J call TRBJ1-4; D is perhaps TRBD1 (5 bases). CDR3 sequence (DNA): TGTGCCAGCACGGGACGGATTTCAACTAATGAAAAACTGTTTTTT. This encodes CASTGRISTNEKLFF.